The 25 T cell receptor beta chains in this list originate from one sample, sequenced in a study of shared clonotypes between healthy human individuals. Assay used: immunoSEQ multiplex PCR; TCRdb lists only in-frame clones, some missing. This sample has roughly 2.5 million clones, with around 90% found just once. The material sequenced was naive CD4+ T cells sorted from blood. The subset denotes: CD45RA+ positively selected. These receptors all stem from a young man in good health.

The CDR3 coding sequence is TGCGCCAGCAGCTTGGCGGGGGACAGGGCCAATGAGCAGTTCTTC. Its translation: CASSLAGDRANEQFF. V is TRBV5-1 and J is TRBJ2-1, with TRBD1 matching over 9 bases. V trimming: 0 bases; J trimming: 6 bases; junction bases outside the gene matches: 4. CDR3 length: 15 amino acids. From germline, CDR1 is SGHRS and CDR2 YFSETQ.

This chain uses TRBV20-1 with TRBJ1-2; D is perhaps TRBD1 (6 bases). V was trimmed by 4 bases and J by 6 bases, leaving 6 bases between them. In germline, CDR1 is DFQATT, CDR2 SNEGSKA (reference sequence). The CDR3 consists of 10 residues. CDR3: CSAKGDGYTF. CDR3 bases: TGCAGTGCTAAGGGGGATGGCTACACCTTC.

V and J are TRBV29-1 and TRBJ2-3, with D possibly TRBD2 on 7 matching bases. V lost 4 bases to trimming and J lost 1 base, with 15 bases between them. Germline V gene sequence: CDR1 SQVTM, CDR2 ANQGSEA. The CDR3 has 15 residues. The CDR3 nucleotides are TGCAGCGTTGCAGTGGGGGGGCGGGGCACAGATACGCAGTATTTT. This gives the protein CSVAVGGRGTDTQYF.

V gene TRBV5-4 combines with J gene TRBJ2-1; the D is unclear. Trimming shortened V by 0 bases and J by 6 bases, and 10 bases separated the two germline ends. CDR1 and CDR2 (germline): SGHNT, YYREEE (reference sequence). The CDR3 runs to 14 residues. The CDR3 DNA is TGTGCCAGCAGCTTGGGCCCAGAGTTCAATGAGCAGTTCTTC. Protein sequence: CASSLGPEFNEQFF.

The V call is TRBV10-3, the J call TRBJ2-7; TRBD2 agrees at 8 bases. Germline V lookup: CDR1 ENHRY, CDR2 SYGVKD. This CDR3 has 17 residues. V was clipped by 0 bases and J by 6 bases; unmatched bases: 13. CDR3 bases: TGTGCCATCAGTGAGTCTGCCTCGGGACTAGGCCACATCGAGCAGTACTTC. Translation gives CAISESASGLGHIEQYF.

Notes on this clone: One end of the junction varies from germline; a read error may be responsible. V and J are TRBV6-1 and TRBJ1-6, with D maybe TRBD1 (6 bases). This CDR3 has 16 residues. CDR1 and CDR2 from the germline V gene are MNHNS and SASEGT. CDR3 sequence reads: CASSQARGGGNSPLHF. CDR3 DNA: TGTGCCAGCAGTCAAGCTAGAGGGGGGGGGAATTCACCCCTCCACTTT.

The V and J genes are TRBV7-2 and TRBJ2-3; 10 bases agree with TRBD2. CDR1 and CDR2 (germline): SGHTA, FQGNSA. This CDR3 comprises 19 residues. V lost 5 bases to trimming and J lost 2 bases; unmatched junction nucleotides: 16. The DNA of the CDR3 is TGTGCCAGCAGCGGCCTGAGGGGGGCTAGCGGGAGAATCACAGATACGCAGTATTTT. Translated: CASSGLRGASGRITDTQYF.

The V gene is TRBV30, the J gene TRBJ2-1, with TRBD2 matching 8 bases. Germline CDR1 reads GTSNPN; CDR2 reads SVGIG (reference sequence). With 3 bases clipped from V and 9 bases from J, the junction kept 7 bases outside the gene matches. This CDR3 comprises 13 residues. The CDR3 DNA reads as TGTGCCTGGAGCACTATGGGACTAGGTGAGCAGTTCTTC. Translating gives CAWSTMGLGEQFF.

The chain links TRBV5-4 to TRBJ2-5; TRBD2 matches at 11 bases. The junction had 6 bases not matched to a gene; V was cut back by 3 bases and J by 5 bases. Looked up from germline, CDR1 is SGHNT and CDR2 is YYREEE (reference sequence). This CDR3 contains 15 residues. The CDR3 region has the DNA TGTGCCAGCAGCTCGTGGGCTAGCGGGGGGGAGACCCAGTACTTC. It translates to CASSSWASGGETQYF.

The chain has TRBV10-1 and TRBJ2-5; D tentatively fits TRBD1 or TRBD2 (5 bases each). Trimming left V 5 bases short and J 0 bases short, with 16 bases between. The CDR3 has 16 amino acids. Germline-derived CDR1 and CDR2 are WNHNN and SYGVQD (reference sequence). The CDR3 is CASSSGTLGDQETQYF. The CDR3 nucleotides read TGCGCCAGCAGTTCCGGGACCCTAGGGGACCAAGAGACCCAGTACTTC.

This rearrangement joins TRBV7-2 to TRBJ2-7; D is undetermined. V was trimmed by 5 bases and J by 4 bases, leaving 18 bases between them. The CDR3 runs to 15 residues. Germline V gives CDR1 SGHTA, CDR2 FQGNSA. CDR3 DNA: TGTGCCAGCAGCCCTCACTCGACCCCCGGGTACGAGCAGTACTTC. Amino acids: CASSPHSTPGYEQYF.

This clone occurred once. The chain combines TRBV19 with TRBJ2-3; D could derive from TRBD1 or TRBD2 (7 bases each). This CDR3 has 15 residues. Germline CDR1 LNHDA, CDR2 SQIVND (reference sequence). V gave up 6 bases and J gave up 2 bases, with 15 bases separating them. The DNA of the CDR3 is TGTGCCAGTAGCCCAGGGGGGGGAAACACAGATACGCAGTATTTT. It yields the protein CASSPGGGNTDTQYF.

The chain has TRBV28 and TRBJ1-5; tentative D call: TRBD1 (5 bases). Trimming stripped 5 bases from V and 3 bases from J, with 14 bases between. This CDR3 region has 15 residues. Germline assignment: CDR1 MDHEN and CDR2 SYDVKM. Written as DNA, the CDR3 is TGTGCCAGCAGTATCGGGACCACACTCAATCAGCCCCAGCATTTT. It translates to CASSIGTTLNQPQHF.

The chain couples TRBV6-1 to TRBJ2-1, with no clear D. The CDR3 is 15 amino acids. V was pared by 4 bases and J by 0 bases, with 10 bases between. Germline V gene data show CDR1 as MNHNS and CDR2 as SASEGT. CDR3 coding DNA: TGTGCCAGCAGTGGCACACATAGCTCCTACAATGAGCAGTTCTTC. As protein: CASSGTHSSYNEQFF.

The chain recombines TRBV6-1 with TRBJ1-2; unclear D gene. V shed 1 base and J shed 7 bases, with 10 bases lying between them. Germline assignment: CDR1 MNHNS and CDR2 SASEGT. The CDR3 spans 13 residues. The CDR3 coding sequence is TGTGCCAGCAGTGAAGTGGGAGGAGGTGGCTACACCTTC. Translation: CASSEVGGGGYTF.

This chain uses TRBV5-3 with TRBJ1-4, with TRBD1 as a possible D gene (5 bases). TRBV5-3 is annotated as an ORF whose role is uncertain. The CDR3 runs to 16 residues. With 2 bases removed from V and 4 bases from J, the gap between germline ends came to 15 bases. CDR3 nucleotides: TGTGCCAGAAGCTTATCGCGGGGGGGATGTAATGAAAAACTGTTTTTT. Protein: CARSLSRGGCNEKLFF.

The gene calls are TRBV7-2 and TRBJ2-7, with 7 bases identical to TRBD1. CDR1 and CDR2 (germline): SGHTA, FQGNSA. This CDR3 contains 13 residues. The junction had 6 bases not matched to a gene; V was cut back by 4 bases and J by 6 bases. DNA for the CDR3: TGTGCCAGCAGCTCGGACAGGATCCGCGAGCAGTACTTC. This codes for CASSSDRIREQYF.

Only one count was recorded for this clone. The chain uses TRBV7-2 and TRBJ2-7, with 13 bases identical to TRBD2. The CDR3 covers 16 residues. Germline assignment: CDR1 SGHTA and CDR2 FQGNSA. V trimming: 5 bases; J trimming: 7 bases; junction bases outside the gene matches: 11. The DNA of the CDR3 is TGTGCCAGCAGCCCCCGTCAAGGACTAGCGGGGGCTGAGCAGTACTTC. Its protein product is CASSPRQGLAGAEQYF.

This chain links TRBV11-2 with TRBJ1-3; no reliable D call. V dropped 5 bases and J dropped 0 bases, with 17 bases sitting between them. CDR1 SGHAT and CDR2 FQNNGV come from the germline V gene. The CDR3 has 17 residues. CDR3 nucleotide sequence: TGTGCCAGCAGCCCTGGATCCCTTTACTCCTCTGGAAACACCATATATTTT. This gives the protein CASSPGSLYSSGNTIYF.

The chain couples TRBV27 to TRBJ2-7; no reliable D call. With 4 bases removed from V and 0 bases from J, the gap between germline ends came to 10 bases. Germline V gene data show CDR1 as MNHEY and CDR2 as SMNVEV (reference sequence). The CDR3 is 14 residues long. The chain's CDR3 is CASSSVAASYEQYF. The CDR3 nucleotides are TGTGCCAGCAGTTCCGTAGCTGCCTCCTACGAGCAGTACTTC.

This chain connects TRBV7-2 to TRBJ2-2, with 9 positions matching TRBD2. The CDR3 has 15 residues. V lost 3 bases, J lost 1 base, and 0 bases stayed unmatched. CDR1 SGHTA and CDR2 FQGNSA come from the germline V gene. As DNA, the CDR3 is TGTGCCAGCAGCTTTAGCGGGGGGAACACCGGGGAGCTGTTTTTT. Protein sequence: CASSFSGGNTGELFF.

This sequence joins TRBV30 and TRBJ2-1, with 9 bases aligning to TRBD2. V dropped 3 bases and J dropped 2; count of bases not matched to a gene: 8. The germline V gene has CDR1 GTSNPN and CDR2 SVGIG (reference sequence). This CDR3 region has 16 residues. In DNA form, the CDR3 reads TGTGCCTGGAGAGAACGGACTAGCGCAACCTACAATGAGCAGTTCTTC. Protein product: CAWRERTSATYNEQFF.

This clone occurred once. The chain employs TRBV10-1 and TRBJ2-5; D is ambiguous. The CDR3 is made up of 13 amino acids. CDR1 and CDR2 from the germline V gene are WNHNN and SYGVQD (reference sequence). The V end lost 3 bases, the J end lost 7 bases, and 12 bases lay between the germline ends. The CDR3 region has the DNA TGCGCCAGCAGTGAAGGTAGTAGGGCGACCCAGTACTTC. Translated, it gives CASSEGSRATQYF.

The chain is built from TRBV19 and TRBJ2-2; a possible D gene is TRBD1 (6 bases). V was clipped by 3 bases and J by 7 bases, with 18 bases between them. Germline CDR1 LNHDA, CDR2 SQIVND (reference sequence). The CDR3 spans 16 residues. DNA of the CDR3: TGTGCCAGTAGTATTAGGGGGAATAGAGTCGTCGGGGAGCTGTTTTTT. Residues: CASSIRGNRVVGELFF.

The rearrangement uses TRBV7-9 and TRBJ2-3; tentatively, D is TRBD1 (7 bases). CDR3 length: 15 residues. Trimming pared 5 bases from V and 1 base from J, leaving 13 bases between. CDR1 and CDR2 from the germline V gene are SEHNR and FQNEAQ (reference sequence). The CDR3 DNA reads TGTGCCAGCAGCCCCAGGGGGACTGGCACAGATACGCAGTATTTT. It yields the protein CASSPRGTGTDTQYF.